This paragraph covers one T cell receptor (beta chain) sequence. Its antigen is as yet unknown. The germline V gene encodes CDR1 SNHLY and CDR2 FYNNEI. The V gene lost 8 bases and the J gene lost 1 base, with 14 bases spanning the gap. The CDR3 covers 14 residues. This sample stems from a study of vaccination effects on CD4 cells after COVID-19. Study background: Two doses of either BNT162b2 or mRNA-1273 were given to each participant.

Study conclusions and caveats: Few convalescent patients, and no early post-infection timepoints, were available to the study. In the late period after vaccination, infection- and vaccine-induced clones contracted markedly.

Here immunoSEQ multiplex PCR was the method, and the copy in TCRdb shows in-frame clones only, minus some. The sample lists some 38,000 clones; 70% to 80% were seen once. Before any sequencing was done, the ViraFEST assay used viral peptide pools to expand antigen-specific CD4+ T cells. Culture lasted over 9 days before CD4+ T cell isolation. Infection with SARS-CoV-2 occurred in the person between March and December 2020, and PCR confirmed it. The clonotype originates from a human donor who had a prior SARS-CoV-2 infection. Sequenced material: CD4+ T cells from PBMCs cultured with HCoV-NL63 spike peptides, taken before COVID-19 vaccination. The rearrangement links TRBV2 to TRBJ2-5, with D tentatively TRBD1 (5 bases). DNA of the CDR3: TGTGCCAGCGAAAGGGGAACCATCCAAGAGACCCAGTACTTC. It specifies CASERGTIQETQYF.